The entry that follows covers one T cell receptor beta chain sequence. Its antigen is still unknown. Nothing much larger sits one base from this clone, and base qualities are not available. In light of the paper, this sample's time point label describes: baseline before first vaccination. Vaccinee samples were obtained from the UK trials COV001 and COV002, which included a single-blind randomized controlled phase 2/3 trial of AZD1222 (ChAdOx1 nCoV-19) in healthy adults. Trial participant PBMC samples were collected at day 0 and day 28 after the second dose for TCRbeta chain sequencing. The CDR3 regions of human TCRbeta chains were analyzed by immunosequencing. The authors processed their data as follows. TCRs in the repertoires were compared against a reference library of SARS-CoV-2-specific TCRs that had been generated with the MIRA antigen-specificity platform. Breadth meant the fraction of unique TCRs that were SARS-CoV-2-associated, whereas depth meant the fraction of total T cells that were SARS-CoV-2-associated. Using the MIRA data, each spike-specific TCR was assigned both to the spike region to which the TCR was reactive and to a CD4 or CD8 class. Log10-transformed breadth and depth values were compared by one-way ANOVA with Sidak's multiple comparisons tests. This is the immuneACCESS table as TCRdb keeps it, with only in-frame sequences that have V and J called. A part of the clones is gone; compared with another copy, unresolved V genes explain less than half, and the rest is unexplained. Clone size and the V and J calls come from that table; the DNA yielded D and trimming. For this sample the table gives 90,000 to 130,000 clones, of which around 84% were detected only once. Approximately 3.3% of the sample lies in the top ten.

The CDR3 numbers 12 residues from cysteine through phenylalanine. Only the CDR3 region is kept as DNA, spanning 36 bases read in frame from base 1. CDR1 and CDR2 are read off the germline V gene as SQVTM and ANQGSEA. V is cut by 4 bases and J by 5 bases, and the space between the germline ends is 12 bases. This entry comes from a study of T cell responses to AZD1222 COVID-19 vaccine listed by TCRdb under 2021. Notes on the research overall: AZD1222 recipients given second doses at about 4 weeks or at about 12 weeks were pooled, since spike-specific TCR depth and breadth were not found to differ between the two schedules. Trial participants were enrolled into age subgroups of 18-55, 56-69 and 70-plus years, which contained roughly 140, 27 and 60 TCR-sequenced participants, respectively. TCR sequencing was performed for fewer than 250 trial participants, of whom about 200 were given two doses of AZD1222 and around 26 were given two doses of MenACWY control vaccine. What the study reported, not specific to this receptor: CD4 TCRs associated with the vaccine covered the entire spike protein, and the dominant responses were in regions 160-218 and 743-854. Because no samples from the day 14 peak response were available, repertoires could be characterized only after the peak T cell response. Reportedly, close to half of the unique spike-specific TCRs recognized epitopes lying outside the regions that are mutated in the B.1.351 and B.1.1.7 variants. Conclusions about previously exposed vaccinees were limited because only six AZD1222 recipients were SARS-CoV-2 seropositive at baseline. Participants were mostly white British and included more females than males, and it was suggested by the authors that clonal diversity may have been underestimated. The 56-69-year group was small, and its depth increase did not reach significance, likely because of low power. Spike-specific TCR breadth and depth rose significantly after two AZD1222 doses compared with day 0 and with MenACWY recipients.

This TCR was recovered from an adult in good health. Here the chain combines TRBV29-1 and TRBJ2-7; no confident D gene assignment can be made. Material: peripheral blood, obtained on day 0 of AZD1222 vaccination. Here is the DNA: TGCAGCGTTGTCTGGTCCGGACACGAGCAGTACTTC. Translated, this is CSVVWSGHEQYF.